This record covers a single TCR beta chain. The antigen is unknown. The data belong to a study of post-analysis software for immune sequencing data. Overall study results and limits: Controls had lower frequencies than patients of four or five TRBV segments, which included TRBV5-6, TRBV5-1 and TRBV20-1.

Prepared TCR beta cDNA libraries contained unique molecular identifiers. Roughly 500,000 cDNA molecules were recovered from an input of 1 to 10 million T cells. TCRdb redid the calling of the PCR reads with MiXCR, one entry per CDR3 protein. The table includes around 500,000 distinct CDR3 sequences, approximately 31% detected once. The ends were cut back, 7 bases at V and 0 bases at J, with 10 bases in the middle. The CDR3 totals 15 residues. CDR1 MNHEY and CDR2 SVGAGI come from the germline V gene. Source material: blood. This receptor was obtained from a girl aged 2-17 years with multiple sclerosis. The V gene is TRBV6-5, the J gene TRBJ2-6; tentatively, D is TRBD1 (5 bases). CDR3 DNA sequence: TGTGCCAGCACGACAGCTAACTCTGGGGCCAACGTCCTGACTTTC. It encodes CASTTANSGANVLTF.